The 6 T cell receptor beta chains listed next were all sequenced from one sample in a study of CD8 T cells in ankylosing spondylitis. A single record per CDR3 protein comes from TCRdb applying MiXCR to the 5' RACE reads. This table has about 250,000 distinct CDR3 sequences, 32% appearing once. Material: blood, either unsorted or a sorted T cell fraction (not recorded which). The receptors here all came from a male donor with ankylosing spondylitis or in good health (not recorded which).

The gene calls are TRBV5-1 and TRBJ2-7; D tentatively reads TRBD1 or TRBD2 (5 bases each). Germline loops: CDR1 SGHRS, CDR2 YFSETQ. V was shortened by 0 bases and J by 5 bases, with 15 bases between the two germline ends. CDR3 length: 15 residues. The CDR3 loop reads CASSLGAAGTNEQYF. In DNA, the CDR3 is TGCGCCAGCAGCTTGGGAGCGGCAGGGACCAACGAGCAGTACTTC. The full variable domain, rest sourced from reference TRBV5-1 and TRBJ2-7, is KAGVTQTPRYLIKTRGQQVTLSCSPISGHRSVSWYQQTPGQGLQFLFEYFSETQRNKGNFPGRFSGRQFSNSRSEMNVSTLELGDSALYLCASSLGAAGTNEQYFGPGTRLTVT.

This clonotype was counted between two and nine times. The CDR3 nucleotides read TGCAGTGCTCACAGGGGTGGAACTGAAGCTTTCTTT. Residues: CSAHRGGTEAFF. The J gene is TRBJ1-1, the V gene TRBV20-1, with TRBD1 matching 7 bases. The CDR3 is made up of 12 amino acids. V was pared by 5 bases and J by 5 bases, with 5 bases of the junction left unmatched. Germline V gives CDR1 DFQATT, CDR2 SNEGSKA (reference sequence).

The rearrangement joins TRBV20-1 to TRBJ1-5; 7 nucleotides align to TRBD1. The junction had 8 bases not matched to a gene; V was cut back by 6 bases and J by 0 bases. CDR3 size: 15 residues. The germline gives CDR1 DFQATT, CDR2 SNEGSKA (reference sequence). The CDR3 sequence: CSANPGQLSNQPQHF. The CDR3 nucleotides read TGCAGTGCCAACCCGGGACAGCTTAGCAATCAGCCCCAGCATTTT.

The J gene is TRBJ2-5, the V gene TRBV12-3 or TRBV12-4; 7 bases fit TRBD2. The CDR3 sequence is 14 residues long. V shed 7 bases and J 7 bases; nucleotides not matched to a gene: 12. CDR3 loop: CASTERDSKGTQYF. In DNA, the CDR3 is TGTGCCAGCACCGAGCGGGACTCCAAGGGGACCCAGTACTTC.

The rearrangement uses TRBV5-1 and TRBJ2-7; D gene ambiguous. From germline, CDR1 is SGHRS and CDR2 YFSETQ. The CDR3 extends over 16 amino acids. V lost 4 bases, J lost 7 bases, and 24 bases lay in between. The CDR3 here is CASSPQPEILVWEQYF. CDR3 DNA: TGCGCCAGCAGCCCACAGCCTGAAATTCTCGTCTGGGAGCAGTACTTC.

This clonotype was observed a few times. V usage is TRBV6-6 and J usage is TRBJ2-5; D perhaps matches TRBD2 (6 bases). The CDR3 has 13 amino acids. Trimming stripped 8 bases from V and 1 base from J, with 11 bases between. Looked up from germline, CDR1 is MNHNY and CDR2 is SVGAGI (reference sequence). The CDR3 loop is CASGGEAQETQYF. In nucleotides, the CDR3 is TGTGCCAGCGGCGGGGAAGCCCAAGAGACCCAGTACTTC.